The 4 T cell receptor beta chains in this list originate from one sample, sequenced in a study of CD8+ T cells in alopecia areata. The sequencing template was cDNA reverse transcribed from extracted RNA. Only in-frame clones appear in the TCRdb table, and some are missing; sequencing was by immunoSEQ multiplex PCR. There are 150,000 or so clones in the sample; around 86% occur only once, and roughly 16% lies in the top ten. Sequencing used CD8+ T cells sorted from blood, obtained at week 0. The receptors stem from a human donor with alopecia areata.

The V gene is TRBV12-5, the J gene TRBJ2-1, with 7 bases matching TRBD1. Germline-derived CDR1 and CDR2 are LGHNT and FRNRAP. The trim removed 5 bases at V and 5 bases at J, leaving 0 bases unmatched. CDR3 length: 12 amino acids. CDR3 in amino acids: CASGGQDNEQFF. Here the CDR3 DNA reads TGTGCTAGTGGTGGACAGGACAATGAGCAGTTCTTC. Using reference TRBV12-5 and TRBJ2-1 for the parts outside the CDR3, the full variable domain is DARVTQTPRHKVTEMGQEVTMRCQPILGHNTVFWYRQTMMQGLELLAYFRNRAPLDDSGMPKDRFSAEMPDATLATLKIQPSEPRDSAVYFCASGGQDNEQFFGPGTRLTVL.

The J gene is TRBJ2-6, the V gene TRBV21-1; the table calls TRBD2, which could not be checked here. TRBV21-1 is termed a pseudogene. There are 15 residues in the CDR3. This CDR3 is CASGILLTGANVLTF. The CDR3 DNA is TGTGCCAGCGGCATACTCCTAACTGGGGCCAACGTCCTGACTTTC.

The rearrangement uses TRBV10-3 and TRBJ2-1; TRBD2 aligns across 7 bases. V shed 5 bases and J 4 bases; nucleotides not matched to a gene: 11. In germline, CDR1 is ENHRY, CDR2 SYGVKD. The CDR3 contains 16 residues. The CDR3 protein is CAISWTMAGDYNEQFF. The DNA of the CDR3 is TGTGCCATCAGTTGGACGATGGCGGGGGATTACAATGAGCAGTTCTTC.

This chain links TRBV29-1 with TRBJ2-7; possibly TRBD2 for D (6 bases). Germline CDR1 is SQVTM and CDR2 is ANQGSEA. The V gene lost 4 bases and the J gene lost 6 bases, with 16 bases spanning the gap. CDR3 length equals 13 residues. CDR3 amino acids: CSVVGGIVGEQYF. CDR3 DNA: TGCAGCGTTGTCGGAGGGATCGTTGGCGAGCAGTACTTC.